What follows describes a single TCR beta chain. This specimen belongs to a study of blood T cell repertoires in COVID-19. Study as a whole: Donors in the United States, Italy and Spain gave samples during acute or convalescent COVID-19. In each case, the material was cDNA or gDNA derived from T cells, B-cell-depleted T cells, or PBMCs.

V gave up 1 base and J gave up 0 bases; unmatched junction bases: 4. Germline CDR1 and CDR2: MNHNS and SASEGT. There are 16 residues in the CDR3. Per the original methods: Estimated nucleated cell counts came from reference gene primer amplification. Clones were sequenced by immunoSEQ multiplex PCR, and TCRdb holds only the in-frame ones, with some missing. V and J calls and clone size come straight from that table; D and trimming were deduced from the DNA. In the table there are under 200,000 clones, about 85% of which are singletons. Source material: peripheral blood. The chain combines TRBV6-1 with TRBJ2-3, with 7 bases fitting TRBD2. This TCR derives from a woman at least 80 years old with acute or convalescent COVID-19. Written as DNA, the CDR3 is TGTGCCAGCAGTGAAGGGGTAGCGGGTAGCACAGATACGCAGTATTTT. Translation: CASSEGVAGSTDTQYF.